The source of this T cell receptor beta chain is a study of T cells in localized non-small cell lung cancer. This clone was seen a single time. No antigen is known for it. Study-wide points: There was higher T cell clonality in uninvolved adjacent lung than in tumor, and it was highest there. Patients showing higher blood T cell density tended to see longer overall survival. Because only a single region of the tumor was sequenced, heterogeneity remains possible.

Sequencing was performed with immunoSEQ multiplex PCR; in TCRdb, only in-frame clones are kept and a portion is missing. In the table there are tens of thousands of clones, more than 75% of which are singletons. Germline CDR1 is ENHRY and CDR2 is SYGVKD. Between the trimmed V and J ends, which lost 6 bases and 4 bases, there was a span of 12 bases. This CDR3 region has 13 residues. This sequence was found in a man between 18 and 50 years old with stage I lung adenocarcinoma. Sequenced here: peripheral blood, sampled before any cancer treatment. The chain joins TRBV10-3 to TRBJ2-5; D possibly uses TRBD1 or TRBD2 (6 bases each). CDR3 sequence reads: CAISLGGPETQYF. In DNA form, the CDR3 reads TGTGCCATCAGCCTCGGGGGCCCAGAGACCCAGTACTTC.